The rows below give T cell receptor beta chains drawn from one sample of a study of blood T cell repertoires in COVID-19. Profiled with immunoSEQ multiplex PCR; TCRdb holds only in-frame clones, not every one. The sample lists fewer than 200,000 clones; around four fifths were seen once. The sample consisted of PBMCs or T cells enriched from blood (not recorded which). The receptor source for this set is a woman between 45 and 60 years old who had recovered from COVID-19. CDR3s leave out the opening cysteine and the closing phenylalanine or tryptophan.

J gene: TRBJ1-2
V gene: TRBV4-1
CDR3 protein: ASSQDNSPNGYT

J gene: TRBJ1-1
V gene: TRBV27
CDR3 protein: ASSLRGSTEAF

J gene: TRBJ1-4
V gene: TRBV15
CDR3 protein: ATSREGVKGQGEEKLF

J gene: TRBJ1-4
V gene: TRBV30
CDR3 protein: AWSPGVGEKLF

J gene: TRBJ1-3
V gene: TRBV11-2
CDR3 protein: ASRTPGSGNTIY

J gene: TRBJ1-5
V gene: TRBV4-1
CDR3 protein: ARSRLVIGQPQH

J gene: TRBJ1-3
V gene: TRBV19
CDR3 protein: ASSIWSRNSGNTIY

J gene: TRBJ2-5
V gene: TRBV10-2
CDR3 protein: ASSGTGRETQY

J gene: TRBJ2-1
V gene: TRBV19
CDR3 protein: ASMVTSTGARYNEQF

J gene: TRBJ1-5
V gene: TRBV28
CDR3 protein: ASRNTGGGQPQH

J gene: TRBJ1-5
V gene: TRBV18
CDR3 protein: ASSNLTGRHQPQH

J gene: TRBJ2-5
V gene: TRBV19
CDR3 protein: ASSIWTSGRAGETQY

J gene: TRBJ2-3
V gene: TRBV18
CDR3 protein: ASSLPGQGGSDTQY

J gene: TRBJ2-6
V gene: TRBV27
CDR3 protein: ASSPYGVSSGANVLT

J gene: TRBJ1-6
V gene: TRBV7-8
CDR3 protein: ASSLSESSPLH

J gene: TRBJ1-2
V gene: TRBV30
CDR3 protein: AWSVTGPYGYT

J gene: TRBJ2-2
V gene: TRBV5-8
CDR3 protein: ASSLGARELF

J gene: TRBJ1-4
V gene: TRBV7-6
CDR3 protein: ASSPSGTVNEKLF

J gene: TRBJ2-1
V gene: TRBV7-3
CDR3 protein: ASSVPGLPLHEQF

J gene: TRBJ2-3
V gene: TRBV13
CDR3 protein: ASQGGAGGPPGTQY

J gene: TRBJ1-1
V gene: TRBV9
CDR3 protein: ASSSGGGYEAF

J gene: TRBJ1-1
V gene: TRBV19
CDR3 protein: ASSMGNPNTEAF

J gene: TRBJ2-4
V gene: TRBV18
CDR3 protein: ASSPDRDSFY

J gene: TRBJ1-2
V gene: TRBV6-5
CDR3 protein: ASSHRLDGYT

J gene: TRBJ1-2
V gene: TRBV7-9
CDR3 protein: ASSLVLGDTYGYT

J gene: TRBJ2-1
V gene: TRBV5-8
CDR3 protein: ASSLGFAANNEQF

J gene: TRBJ2-5
V gene: TRBV7-2
CDR3 protein: ASTPIAGIRETQY

J gene: TRBJ2-3
V gene: TRBV18
CDR3 protein: VSSPPGTDTQY

J gene: TRBJ1-1
V gene: TRBV29-1
CDR3 protein: SVEDGLGGAAF

J gene: TRBJ1-1
V gene: TRBV4-1
CDR3 protein: ASSQSRGGGTEAF

J gene: TRBJ2-2
V gene: TRBV5-1
CDR3 protein: ASSLVGQGSSDTGELF

J gene: TRBJ1-6
V gene: TRBV7-9
CDR3 protein: ASSPQANSYNSPLH

J gene: TRBJ2-2
V gene: TRBV27
CDR3 protein: ASRTGTGITGELF

J gene: TRBJ2-1
V gene: TRBV28
CDR3 protein: ASPAPGSSDEQF

J gene: TRBJ2-5
V gene: TRBV3-1/TRBV3-2
CDR3 protein: ASSSGTGGETQY

J gene: TRBJ1-6
V gene: TRBV4-3
CDR3 protein: ASSQATRGGRDALH

J gene: TRBJ1-2
V gene: TRBV2
CDR3 protein: ASRREGRGYT

J gene: TRBJ2-1
V gene: TRBV12-3/TRBV12-4
CDR3 protein: ASSRQGYNEQF

J gene: TRBJ1-1
V gene: TRBV30
CDR3 protein: AWSARQGGGFLWTRHQTHSG

J gene: TRBJ1-2
V gene: TRBV3-1/TRBV3-2
CDR3 protein: ASSQVRKGGGYT

J gene: TRBJ2-5
V gene: TRBV7-8
CDR3 protein: ASSLGGGRDQETQY

J gene: TRBJ1-6
V gene: TRBV14
CDR3 protein: ASSLLTGANSPLH

J gene: TRBJ1-6
V gene: TRBV12-3/TRBV12-4
CDR3 protein: ASSFPGRSALH

J gene: TRBJ1-2
V gene: TRBV7-8
CDR3 protein: ASSLNELRGYT

J gene: TRBJ2-1
V gene: TRBV7-8
CDR3 protein: ASSARLAGIYNEQF

J gene: TRBJ1-3
V gene: TRBV11-3
CDR3 protein: ASSQSGGGFGNTIY

J gene: TRBJ1-4
V gene: TRBV7-2
CDR3 protein: ASSLWGGEKLF

J gene: TRBJ1-2
V gene: TRBV11-3
CDR3 protein: ASGNEGLANYGYT

J gene: TRBJ1-1
V gene: TRBV11-2
CDR3 protein: ASSWGPEAF

J gene: TRBJ1-5
V gene: TRBV6-5
CDR3 protein: ASSPQGNQPQH

J gene: TRBJ2-5
V gene: TRBV6-5
CDR3 protein: ASSRSRGAGETQY

J gene: TRBJ2-3
V gene: TRBV5-8
CDR3 protein: ASRREGGGTDTQY

J gene: TRBJ2-2
V gene: TRBV25-1
CDR3 protein: ASSAGELF